Shown below are 19 T cell receptor beta chains from a single sample sequenced in a study of identical twins. Each CDR3 protein is one row after TCRdb ran MiXCR on the 5' RACE reads. Counted here are hundreds of thousands of distinct CDR3 sequences, roughly 20% occurring once; the ten biggest clones make up roughly 4%. The sample was also reused in another study, on T cells expressing NK-cell markers.

Sequenced sample: PBMCs. The receptor source for this set is a woman aged 18-30 years in good health.

J is TRBJ2-1 and V is TRBV12-3 or TRBV12-4; D remains ambiguous. The CDR3 sequence is 14 residues long. V shed 6 bases and J shed 7 bases, with 16 bases lying between them. CDR3 in amino acids: CASRRGHPLNEQFF. CDR3 bases: TGTGCCAGCAGAAGAGGCCACCCGTTAAATGAGCAGTTCTTC.

This sequence joins TRBV27 and TRBJ2-1; 8 nucleotides align to TRBD1. Germline V gives CDR1 MNHEY, CDR2 SMNVEV (reference sequence). Losses at the gene ends were 5 bases for V and 6 bases for J; bases not matched to a gene: 9. This CDR3 contains 15 residues. CDR3 nucleotides: TGTGCCAGCAGTATAACAGGGGGTAGGGTCAATGAGCAGTTCTTC. Protein: CASSITGGRVNEQFF.

This clonotype was observed a handful of times. V is TRBV11-2 and J is TRBJ2-2; 11 nucleotides line up with TRBD2. The V gene end was trimmed by 2 bases and the J gene end by 6 bases; junction bases not matched to a gene: 2. This CDR3 has 15 amino acids. Germline CDR1 reads SGHAT; CDR2 reads FQNNGV. The CDR3 loop is CASSLRTSGPGELFF. The CDR3, as DNA: TGTGCCAGCAGCTTAAGGACTAGCGGGCCCGGGGAGCTGTTTTTT.

This clonotype was counted a few times. V and J are TRBV7-9 and TRBJ1-5; 8 nucleotides agree with TRBD1. The CDR3 runs 14 residues. V was clipped by 3 bases and J by 6 bases; unmatched bases: 4. Germline values: CDR1 SEHNR, CDR2 FQNEAQ (reference sequence). CDR3 region: CASSFGQGPQPQHF. For the CDR3, the DNA is TGTGCCAGCAGCTTCGGACAGGGTCCTCAGCCCCAGCATTTT. Full variable domain (outside the CDR3, taken from reference TRBV7-9 and TRBJ1-5): DTGVSQNPRHKITKRGQNVTFRCDPISEHNRLYWYRQTLGQGPEFLTYFQNEAQLEKSRLLSDRFSAERPKGSFSTLEIQRTEQGDSAMYLCASSFGQGPQPQHFGDGTRLSIL.

The chain's CDR3 is CSALRRGTDTQYF. CDR3 DNA sequence: TGCAGTGCCCTCCGACGGGGCACAGATACGCAGTATTTT. The chain carries TRBV20-1 and TRBJ2-3; D not certain. Germline CDR1 DFQATT, CDR2 SNEGSKA (reference sequence). This CDR3 has 13 amino acids. V was trimmed by 6 bases and J by 1 base, leaving 11 bases between them.

The rearrangement joins TRBV7-9 to TRBJ2-7, with D perhaps TRBD1 (5 bases). V shed 8 bases and J shed 3 bases, with 20 bases lying between them. The V gene's germline CDR1 is SEHNR and CDR2 FQNEAQ (reference sequence). The CDR3 is 15 amino acids. The CDR3 region is CASSGPQGIIYEQYF. CDR3 bases: TGTGCCAGCTCAGGCCCTCAGGGAATAATCTACGAGCAGTACTTC.

V is TRBV5-1 and J is TRBJ1-4, with no clear D. This CDR3 is 14 amino acids long. The V gene lost 0 bases and the J gene lost 2 bases, with 5 bases spanning the gap. Germline V gene data show CDR1 as SGHRS and CDR2 as YFSETQ. The CDR3, as DNA: TGCGCCAGCAGCTTGGGACGGACTAATGAAAAACTGTTTTTT. Residues: CASSLGRTNEKLFF.

The sample holds a few counts of this clonotype. This CDR3 reads CASRRQDNTGELFF. CDR3 in DNA: TGTGCCAGCCGACGACAGGACAACACCGGGGAGCTGTTTTTT. The chain recombines TRBV12-3 or TRBV12-4 with TRBJ2-2; tentative D call: TRBD1 (6 bases). This CDR3 comprises 14 residues. V was trimmed by 8 bases and J by 2 bases, leaving 12 bases between them.

The chain is built from TRBV4-3 and TRBJ2-2; TRBD2 aligns across 8 bases. CDR1 and CDR2 (germline): LGHNA, YSLEER. CDR3 length: 16 residues. Trimming took 0 bases from V and 7 from J; bases not matched to a gene: 7. CDR3 sequence reads: CASSQEGAGAGGELFF. The CDR3, as DNA: TGCGCCAGCAGCCAAGAGGGAGCGGGAGCGGGCGGGGAGCTGTTTTTT.

The genes are TRBV20-1 and TRBJ2-3; 8 bases align to TRBD2. This CDR3 spans 16 amino acids. Germline CDR1 DFQATT, CDR2 SNEGSKA (reference sequence). With V trimmed by 0 bases and J by 6 bases, 11 bases remained unmatched. The CDR3 bases are TGCAGTGCTAGAGATGATGGCGGGACTAGTTTGGATACGCAGTATTTT. Translated, it gives CSARDDGGTSLDTQYF.

Only a few counts were recorded for this clonotype. The rearrangement links TRBV2 to TRBJ2-1, with a possible D match to TRBD1 (6 bases). Germline V gene lookup returns CDR1 SNHLY and CDR2 FYNNEI. This CDR3 comprises 15 residues. Trimming left V 5 bases short and J 1 base short, with 12 bases between. CDR3 sequence (DNA): TGTGCCAGCAGTCCAGGGGCCGGGTCCTACAATGAGCAGTTCTTC. Translating it yields CASSPGAGSYNEQFF.

J is TRBJ2-1 and V is TRBV24-1; a possible D gene is TRBD2 (6 bases). The CDR3 totals 14 residues. CDR1 KGHDR and CDR2 SFDVKD come from the germline V gene. Trimming shortened V by 8 bases and J by 2 bases, and 12 bases separated the two germline ends. The CDR3 DNA reads as TGTGCCACCAATTCGGGGGAGCCCTACAATGAGCAGTTCTTC. Protein product: CATNSGEPYNEQFF.

The chain links TRBV24-1 to TRBJ2-1; D unclear. Germline lookup yields CDR1 KGHDR and CDR2 SFDVKD. The CDR3 contains 13 residues. With 0 bases removed from V and 9 bases from J, the gap between germline ends came to 8 bases. The CDR3 sequence: CATSDLWGVEQFF. The CDR3 nucleotides read TGTGCCACCAGTGATTTGTGGGGTGTTGAGCAGTTCTTC.

This clonotype appeared many times. The chain carries TRBV12-3 or TRBV12-4 and TRBJ2-5; no clear D. V lost 3 bases to trimming and J lost 5 bases, with 10 bases between them. The CDR3 is made up of 13 amino acids. The CDR3 reads CASSLRLEETQYF. DNA of the CDR3: TGTGCCAGCAGTTTGAGGCTAGAGGAGACCCAGTACTTC.

The V and J genes are TRBV12-3 or TRBV12-4 and TRBJ1-5, with D possibly TRBD1 on 5 matching bases. The V and J ends lost 4 bases and 6 bases respectively, with 13 bases between them. CDR3 length: 14 amino acids. The CDR3 nucleotides are TGTGCCAGCAGTTGGGGCGGGGGGATTCAGCCCCAGCATTTT. Residues: CASSWGGGIQPQHF.

A few counts support this clonotype. The V and J genes are TRBV10-3 and TRBJ2-1; 7 nucleotides align to TRBD2. V gave up 6 bases and J gave up 0 bases; unmatched junction bases: 5. The CDR3 spans 15 residues. Germline V CDR1 and CDR2: ENHRY, SYGVKD. CDR3 DNA: TGTGCCATCAGGGGCACTAGCGTCTCCTACAATGAGCAGTTCTTC. Translated, it gives CAIRGTSVSYNEQFF.

Only one count was recorded for this clonotype. The chain has TRBV12-3 or TRBV12-4 and TRBJ2-1, with D uncertain. The V and J ends lost 8 bases and 4 bases respectively, with 12 bases between them. The CDR3 loop spans 13 amino acids. The CDR3 reads CASGRRNYNEQFF. The CDR3 nucleotides are TGTGCCAGCGGAAGACGGAATTACAATGAGCAGTTCTTC.

This chain joins TRBV15 and TRBJ2-5; TRBD2 matches 10 bases. With 2 bases clipped from V and 2 bases from J, the junction kept 2 bases outside the gene matches. CDR1 is LNHNV, CDR2 YYDKDF, per germline (reference sequence). The CDR3 is 15 residues long. The CDR3 sequence: CATSRRTSGQETQYF. The DNA of the CDR3 is TGTGCCACCAGCAGAAGGACTAGCGGACAAGAGACCCAGTACTTC.

This clonotype has ten or more counts. The J gene is TRBJ2-7, the V gene TRBV10-3, with 11 positions matching TRBD2. V shed 3 bases and J 0 bases; nucleotides not matched to a gene: 4. The CDR3 runs 16 residues. Per the germline V gene, CDR1 is ENHRY and CDR2 is SYGVKD. For the CDR3, the DNA is TGTGCCATCAGTGAAGCCGGGACTAGCGGCTCCTACGAGCAGTACTTC. Residues: CAISEAGTSGSYEQYF.